The source of this T cell receptor beta chain is a study of T-cell memory formation after mild COVID-19. Study background: Largely donor-specific TCR clusters were found.

Worth noting for this clonotype: The antigen is not known.

Study findings and constraints: Clones shrinking between day 15 and 85 showed a balanced CD4/CD8 split, and those that grew later tilted toward CD4+. Memory cells collected pre-infection included some clones that later responded, suggesting cross-reactive memory joined.

Via MiXCR, TCRdb re-called the 5' RACE reads, giving one row per CDR3 protein. The sample includes about 190,000 distinct CDR3 sequences, around 20% of them seen just once. Germline CDR1 SQVTM, CDR2 ANQGSEA. V lost 4 bases, J lost 2 bases, and 21 bases lay in between. This CDR3 is 17 amino acids long. The chain has TRBV29-1 and TRBJ1-5, with D possibly being TRBD1 (6 bases). The specimen was PBMCs or a T cell subset sorted from them (not recorded which). The receptor comes from an adult woman who had mild COVID-19 (a few samples of this study predate the infection). Cell type and time point are not known. CDR3 coding DNA: TGCAGCGTTGCCGGGACACCCGAACGTAAGCGCAATCAGCCCCAGCATTTT. Translated, it gives CSVAGTPERKRNQPQHF.